These 14 T cell receptor beta chains share one sample of origin, sequenced in a study of T cells in Graves' hyperthyroidism and ophthalmopathy. RNA transcripts gave rise to amplified TCR beta CDR3 regions. HTBI primers were the set used in a first-round RT-PCR of the TCR CDR3. TCRdb independently ran MiXCR on the multiplex PCR reads; one entry per CDR3 protein. Of 200,000 to 300,000 distinct CDR3 sequences listed, approximately 23% are singletons. The sample consisted of blood. All receptors derive from a woman in her forties with Graves' ophthalmopathy.

The rearrangement joins TRBV6-2 or TRBV6-3 to TRBJ1-1; 8 positions agree with TRBD1. V lost 6 bases, J lost 0 bases, and 9 bases stayed unmatched. Looked up from germline, CDR1 is MNHEY and CDR2 is SVGEGT. This CDR3 has 16 amino acids. The DNA of the CDR3 is TGTGCCAGCAGACACCCCGGACAGGGCGTGAACACTGAAGCTTTCTTT. This encodes CASRHPGQGVNTEAFF.

Ten or more counts support this clonotype. This chain links TRBV10-3 with TRBJ1-3; D unresolved. Germline V gene sequence: CDR1 ENHRY, CDR2 SYGVKD. This CDR3 is built from 13 residues. V was clipped by 5 bases and J by 4 bases, with 9 bases between them. The DNA for the CDR3 is TGTGCCATCAGTCCTGGGGAAGGAAACACCATATATTTT. Translating it yields CAISPGEGNTIYF.

In its sample, this clonotype was seen many times. The chain has TRBV28 and TRBJ2-7, with D perhaps TRBD2 (5 bases). The CDR3 contains 15 residues. The V and J ends lost 7 bases and 0 bases respectively, with 16 bases between them. From germline, CDR1 is MDHEN and CDR2 SYDVKM. CDR3 sequence: CASNGVLFYSYEQYF. The CDR3 DNA is TGTGCCAGCAACGGGGTCTTGTTTTACTCCTACGAGCAGTACTTC.

The sample holds many counts of this clonotype. This may be a read error, as it is one base from a much larger clone. This chain joins TRBV10-3 and TRBJ1-1, with D possibly being TRBD1 (6 bases). The CDR3 extends over 14 amino acids. From germline, CDR1 is ENHRY and CDR2 SYGVKD. In nucleotides, the CDR3 is TGTGCCATCAGTGAGTCGCGGGGGCGAGCTGAAGCTTCCTTT. Translation: CAISESRGRAEASF.

This clonotype was seen ten or more times. V and J are TRBV28 and TRBJ1-2, with D perhaps matching TRBD1 (5 bases). CDR1 MDHEN and CDR2 SYDVKM come from the germline V gene. The CDR3 has 15 amino acids. Trimming left V 5 bases short and J 2 bases short, with 15 bases between. CDR3 sequence (DNA): TGTGCCAGCAGTGGAAACAGGTTCTTGAACTATGGCTACACCTTC. Translating it yields CASSGNRFLNYGYTF.

This clonotype was counted ten times or more. The chain links TRBV27 to TRBJ2-7, with TRBD2 identical over 10 bases. V dropped 5 bases and J dropped 3; count of bases not matched to a gene: 7. The CDR3 has 15 amino acids. Germline CDR1 and CDR2: MNHEY and SMNVEV (reference sequence). The CDR3 loop reads CASSTLLAGVYEQYF. The CDR3 coding sequence is TGTGCCAGCAGTACCCTTCTAGCGGGAGTCTACGAGCAGTACTTC.

There are many counts of this clonotype. DNA for the CDR3: TGTGCCAGCAGCTTTAGTGCTCAGTCGCTTACACCCTACGAGCAGTACTTC. Its protein product is CASSFSAQSLTPYEQYF. The V and J genes are TRBV7-2 and TRBJ2-7; D not certain. This CDR3 is 17 amino acids long. V shed 3 bases and J shed 2 bases, with 20 bases lying between them. CDR1 SGHTA and CDR2 FQGNSA come from the germline V gene.

This clonotype was recorded many times. The chain is built from TRBV2 and TRBJ2-7; 8 bases align to TRBD2. The CDR3 runs to 13 residues. The junction had 3 bases not matched to a gene; V was cut back by 1 base and J by 7 bases. Germline-derived CDR1 and CDR2 are SNHLY and FYNNEI. The DNA of the CDR3 is TGTGCCAGCAGTGAAGAGCGGGAGAGAGAGCAGTACTTC. This gives the protein CASSEEREREQYF.

This clonotype came up many times. J is TRBJ2-7 and V is TRBV20-1, with 8 nucleotides matching TRBD1. The germline CDR1 and CDR2 sequences are DFQATT and SNEGSKA (reference sequence). This CDR3 comprises 15 residues. Trimming cost V 6 bases and J 4 bases; bases outside gene matches: 14. For the CDR3, the DNA is TGCAGTGCCCAAAACCTTAGGACAGGGCAGTACGAGCAGTACTTC. The encoded protein is CSAQNLRTGQYEQYF.

This clonotype was observed at least ten times. V gene TRBV7-9 combines with J gene TRBJ2-7, with 9 bases aligning to TRBD2. J was trimmed by 6 bases and V by 5 bases; bases with no gene match: 14. This CDR3 is built from 16 residues. Germline lookup yields CDR1 SEHNR and CDR2 FQNEAQ (reference sequence). CDR3 bases: TGTGCCAGCAGCCCGGCGGCTAGCGGGATAATTAGCGAGCAGTACTTC. Translating gives CASSPAASGIISEQYF.

This clonotype was seen at least ten times. The chain combines TRBV4-2 with TRBJ1-1; the D gene is possibly TRBD1 (6 bases). Trimming left V 3 bases short and J 5 bases short, with 19 bases between. Germline V gene data show CDR1 as LGHNA and CDR2 as YNFKEQ. The CDR3 length is 16 residues. For the CDR3, the DNA is TGTGCCAGCAGCCAGGGGGCAAGGGCCAATGGGACTGAAGCTTTCTTT. Translated, it gives CASSQGARANGTEAFF.

The sample holds many counts of this clonotype. J is TRBJ1-2 and V is TRBV10-3; a possible D gene is TRBD1 (5 bases). Germline V gene data show CDR1 as ENHRY and CDR2 as SYGVKD. This CDR3 has 13 amino acids. V lost 10 bases, J lost 3 bases, and 15 bases lay in between. CDR3 nucleotides: TGTGCCACCAAGGCCCGGGGGGACTATGGCTACACCTTC. Translating it yields CATKARGDYGYTF.

This clonotype was observed many times. This chain joins TRBV2 and TRBJ2-7; D not resolved. This CDR3 contains 14 residues. The V gene lost 3 bases and the J gene lost 1 base, with 10 bases spanning the gap. Germline V lookup: CDR1 SNHLY, CDR2 FYNNEI. The CDR3 sequence: CASSEQESSYEQYF. CDR3 nucleotides: TGTGCCAGCAGTGAGCAGGAGTCTTCCTACGAGCAGTACTTC. The full variable domain, with the rest looked up from reference TRBV2 and TRBJ2-7, is EPEVTQTPSHQVTQMGQEVILRCVPISNHLYFYWYRQILGQKVEFLVSFYNNEISEKSEIFDDQFSVERPDGSNFTLKIRSTKLEDSAMYFCASSEQESSYEQYFGPGTRLTVT.

The chain has TRBV5-1 and TRBJ2-5; TRBD1 aligns across 8 bases. The CDR3 is 14 residues long. With 4 bases clipped from V and 3 bases from J, the junction kept 5 bases outside the gene matches. Looked up from germline, CDR1 is SGHRS and CDR2 is YFSETQ. CDR3 sequence: CASSRGQVKETQYF. The CDR3 DNA reads as TGCGCCAGCAGCCGGGGACAGGTGAAAGAGACCCAGTACTTC.